A selection of T cell receptor beta chains follows, all from one sample in a study of T-cell reconstitution after alpha-beta-depleted transplantation in children. One entry per CDR3 protein results from TCRdb running MiXCR on the PCR reads. The sample lists more than 85,000 distinct CDR3 sequences; 10% were seen once. Sequencing used PBMCs from the stem cell graft donor, obtained from the stem cell graft. The origin of the receptors is a human donor who donated a stem cell graft to a child with acute lymphoblastic leukemia. The CDR3 runs from the conserved cysteine through the conserved F or W. The D gene is left open where the match is weak. Clone size is stated in some rows and not others, as once, few, many or a class when expanded.

>many|TRBD2|TRBV20-1|TRBJ2-2
CSARDLGLEDPGELFF
TGCAGTGCTAGAGATTTGGGACTAGAAGACCCCGGGGAGCTGTTTTTT
>many|-|TRBV29-1|TRBJ1-1
CSVEGIQGTEAFF
TGCAGCGTTGAAGGAATACAGGGAACTGAAGCTTTCTTT
>many|-|TRBV5-1|TRBJ2-2
CASSLGTTNTGELFF
TGCGCCAGCAGCTTGGGGACTACGAACACCGGGGAGCTGTTTTTT
>many|TRBD1|TRBV29-1|TRBJ2-7
CSVFGTGPVEQYF
TGCAGCGTCTTCGGGACAGGGCCGGTCGAGCAGTACTTC
>few|TRBD2|TRBV24-1|TRBJ2-3
CATSDGGLAGLGDTQYF
TGTGCCACCAGTGATGGGGGACTAGCGGGGCTTGGAGATACGCAGTATTTT
>many|TRBD1|TRBV5-1|TRBJ1-1
CASSLGGTDNTEAFF
TGCGCCAGCAGCTTGGGGGGGACAGATAACACTGAAGCTTTCTTT
>many|TRBD1|TRBV18|TRBJ2-1
CASSPQRRQGRDEQFF
TGTGCCAGCTCACCACAAAGAAGACAGGGGCGCGATGAGCAGTTCTTC
>many|-|TRBV6-2/TRBV6-3|TRBJ2-1
CASSYSGLHEQFF
TGTGCCAGCAGTTACTCCGGCCTACATGAGCAGTTCTTC
>many|-|TRBV3-1|TRBJ2-7
CASSQGSAFQYF
TGTGCCAGCAGCCAAGGATCGGCTTTCCAGTACTTC
>many|-|TRBV20-1|TRBJ1-1
CSAPDSVNTEAFF
TGCAGTGCTCCCGACAGTGTGAACACTGAAGCTTTCTTT
>many|-|TRBV7-2|TRBJ1-2
CASSFGGSNYGYTF
TGTGCCAGCAGCTTCGGTGGGAGTAACTATGGCTACACCTTC
>many|TRBD2|TRBV6-5|TRBJ2-3
CASSYRTSGGRTDTQYF
TGTGCCAGCAGTTACCGGACTAGCGGGGGGAGAACAGATACGCAGTATTTT
>many|TRBD2|TRBV20-1|TRBJ2-3
CSASAGGLDTQYF
TGCAGTGCTAGTGCCGGGGGGTTAGATACGCAGTATTTT
>many|-|TRBV12-3/TRBV12-4|TRBJ1-4
CASSWGLKGEKLFF
TGTGCCAGCAGTTGGGGTCTTAAAGGTGAAAAACTGTTTTTT
>many|-|TRBV5-1|TRBJ2-2
CASSLGAVTGELFF
TGCGCCAGCAGCTTGGGTGCGGTCACCGGGGAGCTGTTTTTT
>-|-|TRBV28|TRBJ1-2
CASILNGGLNYGYTF
TGTGCCAGCATCCTCAACGGAGGTTTGAACTATGGCTACACCTTC
>many|-|TRBV6-5|TRBJ1-1
CASSYSFSPGVWDTEAFF
TGTGCCAGCAGTTACTCGTTCTCCCCAGGGGTATGGGACACTGAAGCTTTCTTT
>-|TRBD2|TRBV7-6|TRBJ2-3
CASSSTGLAGYTDTQYF
TGTGCCAGCAGCTCAACGGGACTAGCGGGGTACACAGATACGCAGTATTTT
>many|-|TRBV28|TRBJ2-7
CASSYNYEQYF
TGTGCCAGCAGTTACAATTACGAGCAGTACTTC
>-|-|TRBV18|TRBJ2-6
CASSPTGLRLSGANVLTF
TGTGCCAGCTCACCAACAGGGCTAAGACTCTCTGGGGCCAACGTCCTGACTTTC
>medium-sized|TRBD2|TRBV6-2/TRBV6-3|TRBJ2-7
CASSYGTSAYEQYF
TGTGCCAGCAGTTACGGGACTAGCGCCTACGAGCAGTACTTC
>many|-|TRBV20-1|TRBJ2-2
CSAAQTGFANTGELFF
TGCAGTGCTGCCCAAACGGGTTTCGCGAACACCGGGGAGCTGTTTTTT